A selection of T cell receptor beta chains follows, all from one sample in a study of shared clonotypes between healthy human individuals. This table comes from immunoSEQ multiplex PCR, and its TCRdb copy is limited to in-frame clones, with some not included. This sample yields roughly 2.5 million clones, of which more than 90% are seen a single time; 0.11% to 0.15% belongs to the top ten. The sequenced sample was naive CD4+ T cells sorted from blood. The receptor set was obtained from a man younger than 30 in good health. The CDR3 runs from the conserved cysteine through the conserved F or W. A D gene is named only where the DNA matches it firmly. Clone size is stated in some rows and not others, as once, few, many or a class when expanded.

v_gene: TRBV6-5
j_gene: TRBJ2-7
d_gene: -
abundance: -
CDR3aa: CASGLNRDYEQYF
CDR3nt: TGTGCCAGCGGACTTAACAGGGATTACGAGCAGTACTTC

v_gene: TRBV7-9
j_gene: TRBJ1-6
d_gene: -
abundance: few
CDR3aa: CASSFQEGSPLHF
CDR3nt: TGTGCCAGCAGCTTCCAGGAAGGTTCACCCCTCCACTTT

v_gene: TRBV6-6
j_gene: TRBJ1-1
d_gene: TRBD1
abundance: -
CDR3aa: CASGKTGLNTEAFF
CDR3nt: TGTGCCAGCGGCAAGACAGGGCTGAACACTGAAGCTTTCTTT

v_gene: TRBV6-6
j_gene: TRBJ1-4
d_gene: -
abundance: -
CDR3aa: CASGDTANEKLFF
CDR3nt: TGTGCCAGCGGGGACACGGCTAATGAAAAACTGTTTTTT

v_gene: TRBV5-1
j_gene: TRBJ2-1
d_gene: TRBD2
abundance: -
CDR3aa: CASSLAGRPERGSYNEQFF
CDR3nt: TGCGCCAGCAGCTTGGCGGGCCGCCCTGAGCGGGGCTCCTACAATGAGCAGTTCTTC

v_gene: TRBV5-6
j_gene: TRBJ2-5
d_gene: -
abundance: -
CDR3aa: CASSLIAESYQETQYF
CDR3nt: TGTGCCAGCAGCTTGATCGCAGAGAGCTACCAAGAGACCCAGTACTTC

v_gene: TRBV4-2
j_gene: TRBJ2-1
d_gene: TRBD2
abundance: -
CDR3aa: CASSPEGAGGRVSSYNEQFF
CDR3nt: TGTGCCAGCAGCCCGGAAGGAGCGGGGGGCCGCGTGAGCTCCTACAATGAGCAGTTCTTC

v_gene: TRBV30
j_gene: TRBJ2-7
d_gene: -
abundance: -
CDR3aa: CASKFGTGSYEQYF
CDR3nt: TGTGCCTCCAAATTCGGGACTGGCTCCTACGAGCAGTACTTC

v_gene: TRBV6-6
j_gene: TRBJ1-5
d_gene: -
abundance: -
CDR3aa: CASSRTVNQPQHF
CDR3nt: TGTGCCAGCAGTCGGACAGTCAATCAGCCCCAGCATTTT

v_gene: TRBV30
j_gene: TRBJ1-3
d_gene: -
abundance: -
CDR3aa: CAWRHFSGNTIYF
CDR3nt: TGTGCCTGGAGACACTTCTCTGGAAACACCATATATTTT

v_gene: TRBV19
j_gene: TRBJ1-5
d_gene: -
abundance: -
CDR3aa: CASNDRSQPQHF
CDR3nt: TGTGCCAGTAATGACAGGTCCCAGCCCCAGCATTTT

v_gene: TRBV7-2
j_gene: TRBJ1-2
d_gene: -
abundance: -
CDR3aa: CASIIRGSLSHNYGYTF
CDR3nt: TGTGCCAGCATCATACGGGGGTCGTTATCCCATAACTATGGCTACACCTTC

v_gene: TRBV15
j_gene: TRBJ2-2
d_gene: TRBD2
abundance: -
CDR3aa: CATSRGGSGATGELFF
CDR3nt: TGTGCCACCAGCAGAGGTGGTAGCGGGGCTACCGGGGAGCTGTTTTTT

v_gene: TRBV6-4
j_gene: TRBJ2-1
d_gene: -
abundance: once
CDR3aa: CASSLGVKQFF
CDR3nt: TGTGCCAGCAGCCTAGGCGTGAAGCAGTTCTTC

v_gene: TRBV19
j_gene: TRBJ1-4
d_gene: -
abundance: -
CDR3aa: CASTRTVSNEKLFF
CDR3nt: TGTGCCAGTACTAGGACCGTGAGTAATGAAAAACTGTTTTTT

v_gene: TRBV19
j_gene: TRBJ1-1
d_gene: -
abundance: -
CDR3aa: CASCTGFSTEAFF
CDR3nt: TGTGCCAGCTGCACAGGGTTTAGCACTGAAGCTTTCTTT

v_gene: TRBV4-1
j_gene: TRBJ2-7
d_gene: -
abundance: -
CDR3aa: CASSHPRALDSYEQYF
CDR3nt: TGCGCCAGCAGCCACCCGAGGGCACTAGATTCCTACGAGCAGTACTTC

v_gene: TRBV10-1
j_gene: TRBJ2-3
d_gene: TRBD2
abundance: -
CDR3aa: CASSELAGGHTQYF
CDR3nt: TGCGCCAGCAGTGAACTAGCGGGGGGTCATACGCAGTATTTT

v_gene: TRBV7-9
j_gene: TRBJ1-4
d_gene: TRBD1
abundance: -
CDR3aa: CASSLRTGEATNEKLFF
CDR3nt: TGTGCCAGCAGCTTAAGGACAGGGGAGGCAACTAATGAAAAACTGTTTTTT

v_gene: TRBV7-9
j_gene: TRBJ1-4
d_gene: TRBD1
abundance: -
CDR3aa: CASSFGGQGATNEKLFF
CDR3nt: TGTGCCAGCAGCTTCGGGGGACAGGGGGCAACTAATGAAAAACTGTTTTTT

v_gene: TRBV5-1
j_gene: TRBJ2-1
d_gene: TRBD2
abundance: -
CDR3aa: CASSSTSGSLNEQFF
CDR3nt: TGCGCCAGCAGCTCAACTAGCGGGAGTCTCAATGAGCAGTTCTTC

v_gene: TRBV4-3
j_gene: TRBJ2-7
d_gene: -
abundance: -
CDR3aa: CASSFLGVHEQYF
CDR3nt: TGCGCCAGCAGCTTCCTGGGGGTCCACGAGCAGTACTTC

v_gene: TRBV29-1
j_gene: TRBJ1-1
d_gene: -
abundance: -
CDR3aa: CSVEWGRLNTEAFF
CDR3nt: TGCAGCGTTGAATGGGGCCGGCTGAACACTGAAGCTTTCTTT

v_gene: TRBV11-2
j_gene: TRBJ2-5
d_gene: -
abundance: -
CDR3aa: CASSWGPGETQYF
CDR3nt: TGTGCCAGCAGCTGGGGACCGGGAGAGACCCAGTACTTC

v_gene: TRBV30
j_gene: TRBJ2-7
d_gene: -
abundance: -
CDR3aa: CAWKRDEQYF
CDR3nt: TGTGCCTGGAAGCGGGACGAGCAGTACTTC

v_gene: TRBV27
j_gene: TRBJ2-5
d_gene: TRBD1
abundance: -
CDR3aa: CASSSDRAEETQYF
CDR3nt: TGTGCCAGCAGTTCGGACAGGGCTGAAGAGACCCAGTACTTC

v_gene: TRBV9
j_gene: TRBJ2-3
d_gene: TRBD2
abundance: -
CDR3aa: CASSVTSGGDTQYF
CDR3nt: TGTGCCAGCAGCGTGACTAGCGGGGGAGATACGCAGTATTTT

v_gene: TRBV5-8
j_gene: TRBJ1-3
d_gene: -
abundance: -
CDR3aa: CASSLRVRSGNTIYF
CDR3nt: TGTGCCAGCAGCTTGAGAGTACGAAGTGGAAACACCATATATTTT

v_gene: TRBV18
j_gene: TRBJ2-5
d_gene: TRBD2
abundance: -
CDR3aa: CASSREKRGEQETQYF
CDR3nt: TGTGCCAGCTCACGGGAGAAGCGGGGGGAACAAGAGACCCAGTACTTC

v_gene: TRBV25-1
j_gene: TRBJ1-4
d_gene: -
abundance: -
CDR3aa: CASSESGAANEKLFF
CDR3nt: TGTGCCAGCAGTGAATCTGGGGCGGCTAATGAAAAACTGTTTTTT

v_gene: TRBV28
j_gene: TRBJ2-2
d_gene: TRBD1
abundance: -
CDR3aa: CASTDPPLRGPTGELFF
CDR3nt: TGTGCCAGCACCGACCCCCCCCTCAGGGGGCCCACCGGGGAGCTGTTTTTT

v_gene: TRBV18
j_gene: TRBJ2-7
d_gene: TRBD2
abundance: once
CDR3aa: CASSPASGGTYEQYF
CDR3nt: TGTGCCAGCTCACCAGCTAGCGGGGGTACCTACGAGCAGTACTTC

v_gene: TRBV7-2
j_gene: TRBJ1-2
d_gene: -
abundance: once
CDR3aa: CASSPRRDGYTF
CDR3nt: TGTGCCAGCAGCCCCAGACGGGATGGCTACACCTTC

v_gene: TRBV9
j_gene: TRBJ2-3
d_gene: TRBD2
abundance: -
CDR3aa: CASSVAGGGRTDTQYF
CDR3nt: TGTGCCAGCAGCGTAGCCGGGGGGGGCCGTACAGATACGCAGTATTTT

v_gene: TRBV5-4
j_gene: TRBJ1-1
d_gene: -
abundance: once
CDR3aa: CASSLQGGGTEAFF
CDR3nt: TGTGCCAGCAGCTTACAGGGTGGGGGCACTGAAGCTTTCTTT

v_gene: TRBV7-2
j_gene: TRBJ2-7
d_gene: TRBD2
abundance: -
CDR3aa: CASRRTSGTYEQYF
CDR3nt: TGTGCCAGCAGAAGGACTAGCGGAACCTACGAGCAGTACTTC

v_gene: TRBV18
j_gene: TRBJ2-7
d_gene: -
abundance: -
CDR3aa: CASSPPGGAAAYEQYF
CDR3nt: TGTGCCAGCTCACCACCGGGGGGGGCCGCGGCCTACGAGCAGTACTTC

v_gene: TRBV6-1
j_gene: TRBJ2-2
d_gene: -
abundance: -
CDR3aa: CASSEAGSTGELFF
CDR3nt: TGTGCCAGCAGTGAAGCAGGGTCGACCGGGGAGCTGTTTTTT

v_gene: TRBV9
j_gene: TRBJ2-3
d_gene: TRBD1
abundance: -
CDR3aa: CASSEGDRARDTQYF
CDR3nt: TGTGCCAGCAGCGAGGGGGACAGGGCGAGAGATACGCAGTATTTT

v_gene: TRBV5-1
j_gene: TRBJ2-1
d_gene: -
abundance: -
CDR3aa: CASSLGLGLYEQFF
CDR3nt: TGCGCCAGCAGCTTGGGTCTAGGTTTATATGAGCAGTTCTTC

v_gene: TRBV10-3
j_gene: TRBJ1-1
d_gene: -
abundance: -
CDR3aa: CAISESRGSSKKNTEAFF
CDR3nt: TGTGCCATCAGTGAGTCCCGGGGAAGCTCGAAAAAAAACACTGAAGCTTTCTTT

v_gene: TRBV6-5
j_gene: TRBJ2-3
d_gene: TRBD2
abundance: -
CDR3aa: CASRGPGLATDTQYF
CDR3nt: TGTGCCAGCAGGGGGCCGGGACTAGCGACAGATACGCAGTATTTT

v_gene: TRBV13
j_gene: TRBJ2-2
d_gene: -
abundance: -
CDR3aa: CASSPQRTVPGELFF
CDR3nt: TGTGCCAGCAGCCCCCAAAGGACCGTCCCCGGGGAGCTGTTTTTT

v_gene: TRBV5-4
j_gene: TRBJ1-1
d_gene: -
abundance: few
CDR3aa: CASSSGRGLSTEAFF
CDR3nt: TGTGCCAGCAGCTCGGGACGGGGGCTGAGCACTGAAGCTTTCTTT

v_gene: TRBV2
j_gene: TRBJ1-2
d_gene: TRBD1
abundance: few
CDR3aa: CASSTGTGGYGYTF
CDR3nt: TGTGCCAGCAGTACCGGGACAGGAGGCTATGGCTACACCTTC

v_gene: TRBV7-9
j_gene: TRBJ2-5
d_gene: -
abundance: -
CDR3aa: CASSPEWETQYF
CDR3nt: TGTGCCAGCAGCCCGGAATGGGAGACCCAGTACTTC

v_gene: TRBV14
j_gene: TRBJ1-1
d_gene: -
abundance: few
CDR3aa: CASSQTLLNTEAFF
CDR3nt: TGTGCCAGCAGCCAAACTCTTTTGAACACTGAAGCTTTCTTT

v_gene: TRBV9
j_gene: TRBJ2-1
d_gene: TRBD2
abundance: -
CDR3aa: CASSGRTSAYNEQFF
CDR3nt: TGTGCCAGCAGCGGGAGGACTAGCGCCTACAATGAGCAGTTCTTC

v_gene: TRBV11-2
j_gene: TRBJ2-7
d_gene: -
abundance: once
CDR3aa: CASSLGSVAYEQYF
CDR3nt: TGTGCCAGCAGCCTAGGTAGCGTAGCCTACGAGCAGTACTTC

v_gene: TRBV30
j_gene: TRBJ2-1
d_gene: -
abundance: -
CDR3aa: CAWRPQKVRYNEQFF
CDR3nt: TGTGCCTGGAGACCCCAGAAGGTTCGCTACAATGAGCAGTTCTTC

v_gene: TRBV27
j_gene: TRBJ2-3
d_gene: TRBD2
abundance: -
CDR3aa: CASRVGLAGSTDTQYF
CDR3nt: TGTGCCAGCAGAGTGGGACTAGCGGGGAGCACAGATACGCAGTATTTT

v_gene: TRBV9
j_gene: TRBJ1-2
d_gene: TRBD1
abundance: -
CDR3aa: CASSVGLGTGPIYGYTF
CDR3nt: TGTGCCAGCAGCGTAGGACTAGGGACAGGGCCGATCTATGGCTACACCTTC

v_gene: TRBV5-8
j_gene: TRBJ1-1
d_gene: -
abundance: once
CDR3aa: CASSFQGRTEAFF
CDR3nt: TGTGCCAGCAGCTTTCAGGGAAGGACTGAAGCTTTCTTT

v_gene: TRBV4-3
j_gene: TRBJ1-2
d_gene: TRBD1
abundance: -
CDR3aa: CASSQDGTAKSNYGYTF
CDR3nt: TGCGCCAGCAGCCAAGATGGGACAGCTAAATCTAACTATGGCTACACCTTC